A single sample gave rise to the 2 T cell receptor beta chains below, sequenced in a study of shared clonotypes between healthy human individuals. This table comes from immunoSEQ multiplex PCR, and its TCRdb copy is limited to in-frame clones, with some not included. The profile shows roughly 2.2 million clones, 85% to 95% of them singletons. Sequenced input: naive CD4+ T cells from PBMCs. The subset: CD45RA+ positively selected. These receptors came from a man in his late teens or twenties in good health. Some clones in this sample may be carry-over from other donors' samples.

The chain combines TRBV2 with TRBJ1-1, with 9 bases aligning to TRBD1. Germline CDR1 SNHLY, CDR2 FYNNEI. The CDR3 sequence is 15 residues long. V shed 6 bases and J 1 base; nucleotides not matched to a gene: 6. CDR3 DNA: TGTGCCAGCAGGAAGGGACAGGGTTCGAACACTGAAGCTTTCTTT. It translates to CASRKGQGSNTEAFF.

The rearrangement links TRBV9 to TRBJ2-2; D possibly corresponds to TRBD2 (6 bases). The CDR3 is 15 residues long. Per the germline V gene, CDR1 is SGDLS and CDR2 is YYNGEE. Trimming stripped 2 bases from V and 5 bases from J, with 13 bases between. The CDR3 reads CASSVREQRTGELFF. CDR3 DNA sequence: TGTGCCAGCAGCGTCCGGGAGCAGAGGACCGGGGAGCTGTTTTTT.